These 25 T cell receptor beta chains were sequenced from one sample in a study of shared clonotypes between healthy human individuals. Some clones are missing from TCRdb's copy, which holds only in-frame ones; the method was immunoSEQ multiplex PCR. The data contain nearly 1,000,000 clones, approximately 80% of them singletons. The sample was memory CD4+ T cells sorted from blood. Subset meaning: CD45RA-negative fraction. These receptors came from a man between 18 and 35 years old in good health.

This chain joins TRBV6-1 and TRBJ2-7; D is possibly TRBD2 (5 bases). Trimming shortened V by 6 bases and J by 0 bases, and 9 bases separated the two germline ends. The CDR3 length is 13 residues. Germline assignment: CDR1 MNHNS and CDR2 SASEGT. The CDR3 bases are TGTGCCAGCAGGAGGGATAACTCCTACGAGCAGTACTTC. This encodes CASRRDNSYEQYF.

This clone occurred a few times. V is TRBV6-6 and J is TRBJ1-1; 7 bases agree with TRBD1. The CDR3 contains 15 residues. CDR1 is MNHNY, CDR2 SVGAGI, per germline (reference sequence). Trimming at V came to 6 bases and at J to 1 base, leaving 8 bases not matched to a gene. The CDR3 DNA follows: TGTGCCAGCAGCCAACAGGGGACGGGGAACACTGAAGCTTTCTTT. It encodes CASSQQGTGNTEAFF.

The genes are TRBV7-9 and TRBJ1-6, with TRBD1 matching 7 bases. This CDR3 is 15 amino acids long. V lost 1 base to trimming and J lost 14 bases; unmatched junction nucleotides: 11. The germline gives CDR1 SEHNR, CDR2 FQNEAQ (reference sequence). The CDR3 region is CASSLVGAGGLTLHF. Here the CDR3 DNA reads TGTGCCAGCAGCTTAGTAGGGGCAGGGGGGCTCACCCTCCACTTT.

In DNA, the CDR3 is TGTGCCAGCAGCCTAGAATTCCAGGAGACCCAGTACTTC. It yields the protein CASSLEFQETQYF. This rearrangement joins TRBV11-1 to TRBJ2-5; D is ambiguous. The CDR3 length is 13 residues. V lost 5 bases and J lost 5, with 12 bases in between. Germline loops: CDR1 SGHAT, CDR2 FQDESV (reference sequence).

The chain combines TRBV2 with TRBJ2-7, with D maybe TRBD1 (6 bases). V lost 4 bases and J lost 5, with 15 bases in between. This CDR3 is built from 14 residues. Germline lookup yields CDR1 SNHLY and CDR2 FYNNEI. Here the CDR3 reads CASSGEGVFDEQYF. In DNA, the CDR3 is TGTGCCAGCAGTGGCGAGGGGGTGTTCGACGAGCAGTACTTC.

As regards this clone: A much larger clone sits a single nucleotide away, making a read error possible. The sample carries other DNA sequences with the same CDR3. This chain joins TRBV30 and TRBJ1-1, with D possibly matching TRBD1 (5 bases). Trimming stripped 5 bases from V and 1 base from J, with 29 bases between. The CDR3 contains 19 residues. CDR1 and CDR2 (germline): GTSNPN, SVGIG (reference sequence). The CDR3 protein is CAWFRVSLPGQGKNTEAFF. CDR3 DNA: TGTGCCTGGTTTCGGGTTTCCCTACCGGGGCAGGGAAAGAACACTGAAGCTTTCTTT. Looking up the rest from reference TRBV30 and TRBJ1-1 gives the full variable domain: SQTIHQWPATLVQPVGSPLSLECTVEGTSNPNLYWYRQAAGRGLQLLFYSVGIGQISSEVPQNLSASRPQDRQFILSSKKLLLSDSGFYLCAWFRVSLPGQGKNTEAFFGQGTRLTVV.

The V call is TRBV19, the J call TRBJ1-1; D gene uncertain. Between the trimmed V and J ends, which lost 9 bases and 0 bases, there was a span of 11 bases. This CDR3 spans 13 amino acids. The germline V gene encodes CDR1 LNHDA and CDR2 SQIVND (reference sequence). The CDR3 nucleotides read TGTGCCAGCCGCGACCTCTTGAACACTGAAGCTTTCTTT. Translated: CASRDLLNTEAFF.

The chain carries TRBV11-3 and TRBJ1-1, with a possible D match to TRBD1 (5 bases). Germline-derived CDR1 and CDR2 are SGHNT and YENEEA. The V and J ends lost 0 bases and 11 bases respectively, with 13 bases between them. The CDR3 is 13 residues long. The CDR3 here is CASSLDVSGPAFF. As DNA, the CDR3 is TGTGCCAGCAGCTTAGACGTTTCAGGGCCCGCTTTCTTT.

The chain employs TRBV10-3 and TRBJ2-5; 7 nucleotides agree with TRBD2. The CDR3 is 13 residues long. The V gene end was trimmed by 4 bases and the J gene end by 3 bases; junction bases not matched to a gene: 2. The V gene's germline CDR1 is ENHRY and CDR2 SYGVKD. CDR3 bases: TGTGCCATCAGTGGGGGGGGTGAAGAGACCCAGTACTTC. Its translation is CAISGGGEETQYF.

V is TRBV7-9 and J is TRBJ1-2; maybe TRBD1 (6 bases). V dropped 2 bases and J dropped 5 bases, with 21 bases sitting between them. Germline lookup yields CDR1 SEHNR and CDR2 FQNEAQ (reference sequence). This CDR3 is 17 amino acids long. DNA for the CDR3: TGTGCCAGCAGCTTATCCAGGGGACCCGGATTTACTTATGGCTACACCTTC. It yields the protein CASSLSRGPGFTYGYTF.

This clone came up once. J is TRBJ2-2 and V is TRBV10-2; perhaps TRBD2 as D (6 bases). The CDR3 runs 15 residues. The germline V gene encodes CDR1 WSHSY and CDR2 SAAADI. V lost 4 bases and J lost 1, with 10 bases in between. For the CDR3, the DNA is TGCGCCAGCAGTGTGCGAGCGGGGAACACCGGGGAGCTGTTTTTT. This translates into CASSVRAGNTGELFF.

The rearrangement links TRBV6-1 to TRBJ2-1; D is possibly TRBD2 (7 bases). Germline values: CDR1 MNHNS, CDR2 SASEGT. This CDR3 contains 15 residues. The ends were cut back, 3 bases at V and 4 bases at J, with 13 bases in the middle. CDR3 DNA sequence: TGTGCCAGCAGTGAGGCGGGGGCGGAATACAATGAGCAGTTCTTC. It codes for CASSEAGAEYNEQFF.

This clone was recorded only once. This rearrangement joins TRBV29-1 to TRBJ2-2; no definite D call. From germline, CDR1 is SQVTM and CDR2 ANQGSEA. Trimming pared 3 bases from V and 3 bases from J, leaving 8 bases between. This CDR3 is built from 13 residues. The CDR3 region is CSVDVGYTGELFF. CDR3 in DNA: TGCAGCGTTGACGTGGGCTACACCGGGGAGCTGTTTTTT.

The chain joins TRBV30 to TRBJ1-1, with D possibly being TRBD1 (6 bases). This CDR3 spans 13 amino acids. Germline assignment: CDR1 GTSNPN and CDR2 SVGIG (reference sequence). V lost 5 bases, J lost 3 bases, and 13 bases lay in between. CDR3 coding DNA: TGTGCCTGGCAGCGGGGGGCTTACACTGAAGCTTTCTTT. The encoded protein is CAWQRGAYTEAFF.

The chain joins TRBV30 to TRBJ1-1; TRBD1 is a possible D gene (5 bases). The V end lost 3 bases, the J end lost 3 bases, and 17 bases lay between the germline ends. The length of the CDR3 is 15 residues. Germline V gene lookup returns CDR1 GTSNPN and CDR2 SVGIG (reference sequence). CDR3 region: CAWRRGIWVDTEAFF. As DNA, the CDR3 is TGTGCCTGGAGGCGGGGGATCTGGGTGGACACTGAAGCTTTCTTT.

The chain links TRBV28 to TRBJ1-2, with 8 bases aligning to TRBD1. This CDR3 comprises 14 residues. Germline lookup yields CDR1 MDHEN and CDR2 SYDVKM. V lost 9 bases and J lost 6; bases outside the gene matches: 12. CDR3 region: CASHQGALINGYTF. DNA of the CDR3: TGTGCCAGTCACCAGGGGGCTCTTATCAATGGCTACACCTTC.

The chain employs TRBV7-9 and TRBJ2-3, with 7 positions matching TRBD2. The CDR3 runs to 15 residues. CDR1 and CDR2 from the germline V gene are SEHNR and FQNEAQ (reference sequence). The ends lost 7 bases at V and 0 bases at J; junction bases unmatched: 7. The CDR3 coding sequence is TGTGCCAGCAACCTGGGACTAACAAGCACAGATACGCAGTATTTT. Its translation is CASNLGLTSTDTQYF. Full variable domain (remainder filled in from reference TRBV7-9 and TRBJ2-3): DTGVSQNPRHKITKRGQNVTFRCDPISEHNRLYWYRQTLGQGPEFLTYFQNEAQLEKSRLLSDRFSAERPKGSFSTLEIQRTEQGDSAMYLCASNLGLTSTDTQYFGPGTRLTVL.

The J gene is TRBJ1-2, the V gene TRBV7-9; D is uncertain. This CDR3 has 17 amino acids. Germline lookup yields CDR1 SEHNR and CDR2 FQNEAQ (reference sequence). V was pared by 5 bases and J by 1 base, with 20 bases between. The CDR3 loop is CASSLHLQITVNYGYTF. DNA of the CDR3: TGTGCCAGCAGCCTCCATTTACAGATTACAGTTAACTATGGCTACACCTTC.

This clone was recorded a few times. The rearrangement uses TRBV6-1 and TRBJ1-1, with a tentative D call TRBD1 (5 bases). Trimming removed 9 bases from V and 4 bases from J, with 12 bases in between. The CDR3 spans 12 residues. CDR1 is MNHNS and CDR2 is SASEGT in the germline V gene. The chain's CDR3 is CASNGRGTEAFF. The CDR3 nucleotides are TGTGCCAGTAATGGGAGGGGCACTGAAGCTTTCTTT.

The chain joins TRBV10-3 to TRBJ2-7; TRBD2 matches at 10 bases. This CDR3 has 14 residues. The ends lost 7 bases at V and 6 bases at J; junction bases unmatched: 9. Germline CDR1 reads ENHRY; CDR2 reads SYGVKD. The DNA of the CDR3 is TGTGCCATCACCTCCCTAGCGGGAGCGGCCGAGCAGTACTTC. It is translated as CAITSLAGAAEQYF.

This clone showed up just a few times. The V gene is TRBV11-2, the J gene TRBJ1-2, with TRBD1 matching over 10 bases. Germline V gives CDR1 SGHAT, CDR2 FQNNGV. The CDR3 runs 15 residues. J was trimmed by 4 bases and V by 7 bases; bases with no gene match: 9. Written as DNA, the CDR3 is TGTGCCAGCACCCTTTTCGGGACAGGGGCCTATGGCTACACCTTC. It translates to CASTLFGTGAYGYTF.

The chain links TRBV10-3 to TRBJ2-7, with D unclear. Trimming shortened V by 5 bases and J by 2 bases, and 7 bases separated the two germline ends. This CDR3 contains 12 residues. Germline V gene sequence: CDR1 ENHRY, CDR2 SYGVKD. Written as DNA, the CDR3 is TGTGCCATCAGTTCGAAGGCCTACGAGCAGTACTTC. This translates into CAISSKAYEQYF.

The J gene is TRBJ1-6, the V gene TRBV10-2; 7 bases agree with TRBD1. This CDR3 has 15 residues. With V trimmed by 3 bases and J by 10 bases, 9 bases remained unmatched. The V gene's germline CDR1 is WSHSY and CDR2 SAAADI. The CDR3 loop is CASSETDREASPLHF. The CDR3 DNA reads TGCGCCAGCAGTGAAACTGACAGGGAAGCCTCACCCCTCCACTTT.

V is TRBV6-4 and J is TRBJ1-4; TRBD1 is a possible D gene (5 bases). The CDR3 spans 14 residues. V was pared by 6 bases and J by 10 bases, with 18 bases between. Germline CDR1 MRHNA, CDR2 SNTAGT. The CDR3 nucleotides read TGTGCCAGCAGATCCCGGACATCGGCACGAAAACTGTTTTTT. Its translation is CASRSRTSARKLFF.

This chain links TRBV19 with TRBJ1-2; TRBD1 matches at 7 bases. Germline CDR1 and CDR2: LNHDA and SQIVND (reference sequence). The CDR3 is 16 amino acids. V gave up 1 base and J gave up 2 bases; unmatched junction bases: 7. The DNA for the CDR3 is TGTGCCAGTAGTATAGGGACAGGACCTCGGAACTATGGCTACACCTTC. Protein product: CASSIGTGPRNYGYTF. The variable domain in full, with the rest retrieved from reference TRBV19 and TRBJ1-2, is DGGITQSPKYLFRKEGQNVTLSCEQNLNHDAMYWYRQDPGQGLRLIYYSQIVNDFQKGDIAEGYSVSREKKESFPLTVTSAQKNPTAFYLCASSIGTGPRNYGYTFGSGTRLTVV.